These T cell receptor beta chains were read from a single sample in a study of T cells in tuberculosis. Generated by immunoSEQ multiplex PCR, the TCRdb table keeps only in-frame clones and is missing some. The table records roughly 35,000 clones, over 90% of them present only once. Input material: PBMCs. The origin of the receptors is a donor aged 10-29 years with latent tuberculosis or without tuberculosis infection. Both conserved end residues are part of each CDR3. The order of the fields is clone size, J gene, CDR3 length, D gene, V gene, CDR3 DNA, CDR3 protein. The D gene is left open where the match is weak. Rows may omit the clone size; those that give it use once, few, many or a size class.

abundance: NA
j_gene: TRBJ2-7
len: 14
d_gene: TRBD1
v_gene: TRBV27
CDR3nt: TGTGCCAGCATCCTGGACAGGGGTCCCTACGAGCAGTACTTC
CDR3aa: CASILDRGPYEQYF

abundance: NA
j_gene: TRBJ1-2
len: 11
d_gene: NA
v_gene: TRBV5-4
CDR3nt: TGTGCCAGCAGCCCGGGAGGGGGCTACACCTTC
CDR3aa: CASSPGGGYTF

abundance: NA
j_gene: TRBJ1-3
len: 14
d_gene: NA
v_gene: TRBV4-1
CDR3nt: TGCGCCAGCAGCCAAGATCGGGGAGACCGCACCATATATTTT
CDR3aa: CASSQDRGDRTIYF

abundance: few
j_gene: TRBJ1-4
len: 12
d_gene: NA
v_gene: TRBV30
CDR3nt: TGTGCCTGGGGGCAGGTCGGTGAAAAACTGTTTTTT
CDR3aa: CAWGQVGEKLFF

abundance: once
j_gene: TRBJ1-2
len: 18
d_gene: NA
v_gene: TRBV21-1
CDR3nt: TGTGCCAGCAGCAAAGCCCCTCCCCTTGGCGGGGGGCGAAATGGCTACACCTTC
CDR3aa: CASSKAPPLGGGRNGYTF

abundance: NA
j_gene: TRBJ1-4
len: 16
d_gene: NA
v_gene: TRBV4-3
CDR3nt: TGCGCCAGCAGCCAAGTTTACGGGGGGATTGGTGAAAAACTGTTTTTT
CDR3aa: CASSQVYGGIGEKLFF

abundance: NA
j_gene: TRBJ1-3
len: 16
d_gene: NA
v_gene: TRBV6-5
CDR3nt: TGTGCCAGCAGTTATGAGATGGGAGGATCCGGAAACACCATATATTTT
CDR3aa: CASSYEMGGSGNTIYF

abundance: NA
j_gene: TRBJ2-7
len: 15
d_gene: TRBD1
v_gene: TRBV2
CDR3nt: TGTGCCAGCATGATGGAACAGGGGGCTTCCAACGAGCAGTACTTC
CDR3aa: CASMMEQGASNEQYF

abundance: NA
j_gene: TRBJ1-2
len: 18
d_gene: TRBD1
v_gene: TRBV4-3
CDR3nt: TGCGCCAGCAGCCAATCAACCGGGACAGGGGCTAATAACTATGGCTACACCTTC
CDR3aa: CASSQSTGTGANNYGYTF

abundance: medium-sized
j_gene: TRBJ2-7
len: 18
d_gene: TRBD1
v_gene: TRBV10-3
CDR3nt: TGTGCCATCAGTGAGTCCTGGGACAGGGTCGAGGGCTCCTACGAGCAGTACTTC
CDR3aa: CAISESWDRVEGSYEQYF

abundance: NA
j_gene: TRBJ1-1
len: 14
d_gene: TRBD1
v_gene: TRBV19
CDR3nt: TGTGCCAGTAGATTGGGACAGAGGTACACTGAAGCTTTCTTT
CDR3aa: CASRLGQRYTEAFF